Reported below is one T cell receptor (beta chain). What it binds is not known. The data were obtained in a study of blood T cells in healthy people across ages. Study-wide results and limits: Among long-lived donors, naive CD4+ cells were more numerous and diversity higher than in aged donors. PBMC samples, being unsorted, prevented any conclusive comparison of naive and antigen-experienced cells.

Sample-barcoded 5' priming and a J-beta primer mix drove a second PCR of about 6 to 11 cycles. TCRdb re-analysed the 5' RACE reads in MiXCR, keeping a single row per CDR3 protein. This sample has about 1.6 million distinct CDR3 sequences, with about 32% found just once. Ranging in age from about 6 to 100, the donors were healthy Caucasian individuals from Russia. The CDR3 has 13 residues. In germline, CDR1 is MDHEN, CDR2 SYDVKM. Trimming shortened V by 5 bases and J by 2 bases, and 9 bases separated the two germline ends. Sequenced input: blood. The sequence was obtained from a woman aged 25 to 39 in good health. This rearrangement joins TRBV28 to TRBJ1-1, with a possible D match to TRBD1 (6 bases). The CDR3 loop is CASSGGTNTEAFF. CDR3 coding DNA: TGTGCCAGCAGTGGTGGGACAAACACTGAAGCTTTCTTT.